Listed below are T cell receptor beta chains from one sample, sequenced in a study of cytomegalovirus exposure and HLA in healthy donors. Data came from immunoSEQ multiplex PCR; TCRdb stores just in-frame clones and leaves some out. The sample consists of 120,000 or so clones, over 65% of them appearing once. The sequenced sample consisted of PBMCs. The receptors shown here come from a man aged 30 to 39 in good health and CMV-seronegative. The CDR3 runs from the conserved cysteine through the conserved F or W. The order of the fields is clone size, V gene, D gene, J gene, CDR3 protein, CDR3 DNA. The D gene is left open where the match is weak. Clone size appears in some rows only: once, few, many, or a class for an expanded clone.

abundance: few
v_gene: TRBV5-1
d_gene: NA
j_gene: TRBJ1-4
CDR3aa: CASSLRQGKSNEKLFF
CDR3nt: TGCGCCAGCAGCTTGAGGCAGGGGAAATCTAATGAAAAACTGTTTTTT

abundance: NA
v_gene: TRBV30
d_gene: TRBD1
j_gene: TRBJ2-7
CDR3aa: CAWSYRDRWYEQYF
CDR3nt: TGTGCCTGGAGTTACCGGGACAGGTGGTACGAGCAGTACTTC

abundance: NA
v_gene: TRBV18
d_gene: NA
j_gene: TRBJ1-3
CDR3aa: CASSKDNSGNTIYF
CDR3nt: TGTGCCAGCTCAAAGGACAACTCTGGAAACACCATATATTTT

abundance: NA
v_gene: TRBV18
d_gene: TRBD1
j_gene: TRBJ1-2
CDR3aa: CASSPAGQNGYTF
CDR3nt: TGTGCCAGCTCACCAGCGGGACAGAATGGCTACACCTTC

abundance: NA
v_gene: TRBV10-3
d_gene: NA
j_gene: TRBJ2-3
CDR3aa: CAIRAAQASNTQYF
CDR3nt: TGTGCCATCAGAGCCGCCCAGGCAAGTAATACGCAGTATTTT

abundance: NA
v_gene: TRBV19
d_gene: NA
j_gene: TRBJ1-5
CDR3aa: CASSSRGGASQPQHF
CDR3nt: TGTGCCAGTAGTTCCAGGGGTGGGGCTAGTCAGCCCCAGCATTTT

abundance: NA
v_gene: TRBV4-2
d_gene: TRBD1
j_gene: TRBJ1-4
CDR3aa: CASSLDRVWEKLFF
CDR3nt: TGTGCCAGCAGCCTTGACAGGGTTTGGGAAAAACTGTTTTTT

abundance: NA
v_gene: TRBV27
d_gene: TRBD1
j_gene: TRBJ2-7
CDR3aa: CASSLGTGDFSEQYF
CDR3nt: TGTGCCAGCAGTTTAGGGACAGGGGACTTTAGCGAGCAGTACTTC

abundance: NA
v_gene: TRBV10-3
d_gene: TRBD1
j_gene: TRBJ1-6
CDR3aa: CAISEGPTGGGSPLHF
CDR3nt: TGTGCCATCAGTGAGGGCCCGACAGGGGGCGGATCACCCCTCCACTTT

abundance: NA
v_gene: TRBV7-9
d_gene: NA
j_gene: TRBJ2-3
CDR3aa: CASSLDRYTDTQYF
CDR3nt: TGTGCCAGCAGCTTAGATAGATACACAGATACGCAGTATTTT

abundance: once
v_gene: TRBV27
d_gene: NA
j_gene: TRBJ1-3
CDR3aa: CASSLAGVGNAIYF
CDR3nt: TGTGCCAGCAGCCTGGCGGGGGTCGGGAACGCCATATATTTT

abundance: NA
v_gene: TRBV15
d_gene: NA
j_gene: TRBJ1-1
CDR3aa: CATSRVVGRGTTEAFF
CDR3nt: TGTGCCACCAGCAGAGTTGTGGGCCGGGGGACCACTGAAGCTTTCTTT

abundance: NA
v_gene: TRBV29-1
d_gene: NA
j_gene: TRBJ1-5
CDR3aa: CSVLQGVGNQPQHF
CDR3nt: TGCAGCGTTCTTCAGGGTGTGGGCAATCAGCCCCAGCATTTT

abundance: NA
v_gene: TRBV5-4
d_gene: NA
j_gene: TRBJ2-1
CDR3aa: CASSPAAFSYNEQFF
CDR3nt: TGTGCCAGCAGCCCGGCGGCATTCTCCTACAATGAGCAGTTCTTC

abundance: NA
v_gene: TRBV5-8
d_gene: TRBD1
j_gene: TRBJ2-1
CDR3aa: CASSLGSLPGQGINEQFF
CDR3nt: TGTGCCAGCAGCCTTGGGTCCCTCCCGGGACAGGGGATCAATGAGCAGTTCTTC

abundance: NA
v_gene: TRBV5-8
d_gene: TRBD1
j_gene: TRBJ1-1
CDR3aa: CASSTGTVNTNTEAFF
CDR3nt: TGTGCCAGCAGTACCGGGACAGTCAATACAAACACTGAAGCTTTCTTT

abundance: NA
v_gene: TRBV5-1
d_gene: TRBD1
j_gene: TRBJ2-3
CDR3aa: CASRPGGSADTQYF
CDR3nt: TGCGCCAGCAGGCCAGGGGGTTCGGCAGATACGCAGTATTTT

abundance: NA
v_gene: TRBV15
d_gene: NA
j_gene: TRBJ1-5
CDR3aa: CATSREAYSNQPQHF
CDR3nt: TGTGCCACCAGCAGAGAAGCTTATAGCAATCAGCCCCAGCATTTT

abundance: once
v_gene: TRBV5-1
d_gene: TRBD2
j_gene: TRBJ2-1
CDR3aa: CASSDRLAGSNEQFF
CDR3nt: TGCGCCAGCAGCGACCGACTAGCGGGTAGTAATGAGCAGTTCTTC

abundance: NA
v_gene: TRBV7-2
d_gene: TRBD1
j_gene: TRBJ1-2
CDR3aa: CASSLQGDRGKGYTF
CDR3nt: TGTGCCAGCAGTTTACAGGGGGACAGGGGGAAGGGCTACACCTTC

abundance: once
v_gene: TRBV9
d_gene: TRBD1
j_gene: TRBJ2-5
CDR3aa: CASSVIAGQGFTQYF
CDR3nt: TGTGCCAGCAGCGTGATCGCGGGACAGGGCTTTACCCAGTACTTC

abundance: NA
v_gene: TRBV30
d_gene: TRBD1
j_gene: TRBJ2-7
CDR3aa: CAWSRSGPGQGAYEQYF
CDR3nt: TGTGCCTGGAGTAGAAGTGGCCCGGGACAGGGGGCCTACGAGCAGTACTTC

abundance: NA
v_gene: TRBV9
d_gene: NA
j_gene: TRBJ2-7
CDR3aa: CASSVDSGKYEQYF
CDR3nt: TGTGCCAGCAGCGTAGATTCCGGGAAATACGAGCAGTACTTC

abundance: NA
v_gene: TRBV5-3
d_gene: NA
j_gene: TRBJ2-5
CDR3aa: CARSFRSGQETQYF
CDR3nt: TGTGCCAGAAGCTTCAGAAGCGGACAAGAGACCCAGTACTTC

abundance: NA
v_gene: TRBV5-1
d_gene: TRBD1
j_gene: TRBJ1-4
CDR3aa: CASSFAGGRDEKLFF
CDR3nt: TGCGCCAGCAGCTTCGCAGGGGGTAGAGATGAAAAACTGTTTTTT

abundance: NA
v_gene: TRBV7-2
d_gene: NA
j_gene: TRBJ2-3
CDR3aa: CASTIGVLGTDTQYF
CDR3nt: TGTGCCAGCACCATCGGGGTCTTAGGGACAGATACGCAGTATTTT

abundance: NA
v_gene: TRBV30
d_gene: NA
j_gene: TRBJ2-5
CDR3aa: CACRDPQETQYF
CDR3nt: TGTGCCTGCCGGGATCCGCAAGAGACCCAGTACTTC

abundance: NA
v_gene: TRBV7-3
d_gene: NA
j_gene: TRBJ2-1
CDR3aa: CASSPFDRDNEQFF
CDR3nt: TGTGCCAGCAGCCCCTTCGACAGAGACAATGAGCAGTTCTTC

abundance: NA
v_gene: TRBV7-7
d_gene: TRBD2
j_gene: TRBJ2-3
CDR3aa: CASSPDSGTFTDTQYF
CDR3nt: TGTGCCAGCAGCCCTGATAGCGGGACCTTTACAGATACGCAGTATTTT

abundance: NA
v_gene: TRBV4-1
d_gene: TRBD2
j_gene: TRBJ2-2
CDR3aa: CASSQAPGGGGWTRAGELFF
CDR3nt: TGCGCCAGCAGCCAAGCCCCCGGGGGGGGCGGTTGGACGAGGGCCGGGGAGCTGTTTTTT

abundance: NA
v_gene: TRBV6-1
d_gene: NA
j_gene: TRBJ1-4
CDR3aa: CASSLGQGGEKLFF
CDR3nt: TGTGCCAGCAGCCTCGGGCAGGGTGGCGAAAAACTGTTTTTT

abundance: NA
v_gene: TRBV29-1
d_gene: TRBD1
j_gene: TRBJ1-2
CDR3aa: CSVGGQGGGNYGYTF
CDR3nt: TGCAGCGTTGGGGGACAGGGTGGGGGAAACTATGGCTACACCTTC

abundance: few
v_gene: TRBV11-3
d_gene: TRBD1
j_gene: TRBJ2-7
CDR3aa: CASSLGTGNSYEQYF
CDR3nt: TGTGCCAGCAGCTTAGGGACAGGGAACTCCTACGAGCAGTACTTC

abundance: NA
v_gene: TRBV28
d_gene: NA
j_gene: TRBJ1-4
CDR3aa: CASSLSGRGEKLFF
CDR3nt: TGTGCCAGCAGCCTCAGTGGCCGGGGTGAAAAACTGTTTTTT

abundance: few
v_gene: TRBV28
d_gene: NA
j_gene: TRBJ2-1
CDR3aa: CASTAGEYNEQFF
CDR3nt: TGTGCCAGCACGGCGGGTGAATACAATGAGCAGTTCTTC

abundance: NA
v_gene: TRBV10-3
d_gene: NA
j_gene: TRBJ1-1
CDR3aa: CAISEINQVGNTEAFF
CDR3nt: TGTGCCATCAGTGAGATCAATCAGGTCGGGAACACTGAAGCTTTCTTT

abundance: few
v_gene: TRBV6-5
d_gene: TRBD1
j_gene: TRBJ1-1
CDR3aa: CASSITGGPEAFF
CDR3nt: TGTGCCAGCAGTATTACAGGGGGTCCTGAAGCTTTCTTT

abundance: NA
v_gene: TRBV5-1
d_gene: NA
j_gene: TRBJ1-4
CDR3aa: CASSLAGAGEKLFF
CDR3nt: TGCGCCAGCAGCTTGGCAGGGGCTGGTGAAAAACTGTTTTTT

abundance: once
v_gene: TRBV5-6
d_gene: NA
j_gene: TRBJ2-5
CDR3aa: CASSLGRGETQYF
CDR3nt: TGTGCCAGCAGCTTGGGTCGGGGGGAGACCCAGTACTTC

abundance: NA
v_gene: TRBV15
d_gene: TRBD2
j_gene: TRBJ2-2
CDR3aa: CATSTRTSGIAGELFF
CDR3nt: TGTGCCACCAGCACTAGGACTAGCGGGATAGCCGGGGAGCTGTTTTTT

abundance: NA
v_gene: TRBV5-1
d_gene: NA
j_gene: TRBJ1-2
CDR3aa: CASSLGIVNYGYTF
CDR3nt: TGCGCCAGCAGCTTGGGAATAGTCAACTATGGCTACACCTTC

abundance: NA
v_gene: TRBV19
d_gene: NA
j_gene: TRBJ1-2
CDR3aa: CASSISDRSLYGYTF
CDR3nt: TGTGCCAGTAGTATTTCGGACAGATCTCTCTATGGCTACACCTTC

abundance: NA
v_gene: TRBV7-9
d_gene: TRBD1
j_gene: TRBJ1-5
CDR3aa: CASSTTGAQPQHF
CDR3nt: TGTGCCAGCAGCACGACAGGGGCTCAGCCCCAGCATTTT

abundance: NA
v_gene: TRBV1
d_gene: NA
j_gene: TRBJ2-5
CDR3aa: CTSILDWQETQYF
CDR3nt: TGCACCAGCATCCTCGACTGGCAAGAGACCCAGTACTTC

abundance: NA
v_gene: TRBV12-5
d_gene: TRBD1
j_gene: TRBJ1-1
CDR3aa: CASGQGTGTEAFF
CDR3nt: TGTGCTAGTGGCCAAGGGACAGGGACTGAAGCTTTCTTT

abundance: NA
v_gene: TRBV10-3
d_gene: NA
j_gene: TRBJ2-1
CDR3aa: CAISEGQGIAYNEQFF
CDR3nt: TGTGCCATCAGTGAGGGCCAGGGAATAGCCTACAATGAGCAGTTCTTC

abundance: NA
v_gene: TRBV5-1
d_gene: NA
j_gene: TRBJ2-7
CDR3aa: CASSLVRDTYEQYF
CDR3nt: TGCGCCAGCAGCTTGGTCAGGGATACCTACGAGCAGTACTTC

abundance: NA
v_gene: TRBV10-3
d_gene: TRBD2
j_gene: TRBJ2-7
CDR3aa: CAISESRSSGRALEQYF
CDR3nt: TGTGCCATCAGTGAGTCGAGGTCTAGCGGGAGGGCGCTCGAGCAGTACTTC

abundance: NA
v_gene: TRBV2
d_gene: NA
j_gene: TRBJ2-5
CDR3aa: CASSDARRGAETQYF
CDR3nt: TGTGCCAGCAGTGACGCTCGAAGGGGCGCAGAGACCCAGTACTTC

abundance: NA
v_gene: TRBV28
d_gene: NA
j_gene: TRBJ1-2
CDR3aa: CASSLSSYGYTF
CDR3nt: TGTGCCAGCAGTTTATCCTCCTATGGCTACACCTTC

abundance: NA
v_gene: TRBV29-1
d_gene: NA
j_gene: TRBJ2-3
CDR3aa: CSVVFPRGTDTQYF
CDR3nt: TGCAGCGTTGTATTCCCCCGGGGCACAGATACGCAGTATTTT

abundance: NA
v_gene: TRBV28
d_gene: TRBD1
j_gene: TRBJ1-2
CDR3aa: CASSHQGGQGTF
CDR3nt: TGTGCCAGCAGCCATCAAGGGGGACAGGGGACCTTC

abundance: NA
v_gene: TRBV5-1
d_gene: TRBD2
j_gene: TRBJ2-3
CDR3aa: CASSLGTSGLDTQYF
CDR3nt: TGCGCCAGCAGCTTGGGGACTAGCGGGCTGGATACGCAGTATTTT